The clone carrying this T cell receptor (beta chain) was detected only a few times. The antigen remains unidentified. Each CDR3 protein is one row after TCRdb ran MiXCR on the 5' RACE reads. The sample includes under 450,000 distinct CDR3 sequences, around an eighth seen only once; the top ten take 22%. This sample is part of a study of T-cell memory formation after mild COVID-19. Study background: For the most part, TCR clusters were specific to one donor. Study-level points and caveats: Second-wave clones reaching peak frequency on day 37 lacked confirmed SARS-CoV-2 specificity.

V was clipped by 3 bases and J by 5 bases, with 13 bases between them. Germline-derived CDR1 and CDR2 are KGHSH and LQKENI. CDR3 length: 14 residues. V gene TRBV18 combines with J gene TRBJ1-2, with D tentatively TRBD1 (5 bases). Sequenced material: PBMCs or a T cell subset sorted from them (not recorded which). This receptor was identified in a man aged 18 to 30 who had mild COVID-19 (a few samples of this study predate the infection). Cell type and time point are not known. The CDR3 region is CASSPVGADYGYTF. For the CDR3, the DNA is TGTGCCAGCTCACCTGTAGGGGCAGATTATGGCTACACCTTC.